This TCR beta chain was sequenced for a study of PD-L1 blockade in urothelial cancer. The method was immunoSEQ multiplex PCR; TCRdb's version includes in-frame clones alone and lacks a portion of them. The sample has under 55,000 clones, 82% seen once. Germline loops: CDR1 SGHRS, CDR2 YFSETQ. The V gene end was trimmed by 5 bases and the J gene end by 3 bases; junction bases not matched to a gene: 7. CDR3 length equals 15 residues. Time point of the sample: peripheral blood 6 weeks after treatment start. The gene calls are TRBV5-1 and TRBJ2-3, with 9 bases matching TRBD1. This TCR was sampled from a man aged 60 to 69 with urothelial cancer. The material was PBMCs, obtained around atezolizumab (anti-PD-L1) treatment. CDR3 DNA: TGCGCCAGCAGTTCAGGGACAGGGAAGACAGATACGCAGTATTTT. It yields the protein CASSSGTGKTDTQYF.